Below, 24 T cell receptor beta chains from the same sample are listed, as sequenced in a study of T cell responses to AZD1222 COVID-19 vaccine. Libraries were prepared by immunoSEQ multiplex PCR; TCRdb keeps only in-frame clonotypes and omits some of them. The sample has 150,000 to 200,000 clones; 90% to 95% are singletons. The sequencing here drew on peripheral blood, taken on day 0 of AZD1222 vaccination. The receptor source for this set is an adult in good health.

The gene calls are TRBV5-4 and TRBJ2-1, with 8 bases identical to TRBD2. V shed 3 bases and J 11 bases; nucleotides not matched to a gene: 7. The CDR3 consists of 13 residues. The V gene's germline CDR1 is SGHNT and CDR2 YYREEE (reference sequence). The CDR3 sequence is CASSSSLAGKQFF. The CDR3 DNA sequence: TGTGCCAGCAGCTCGTCTCTAGCGGGTAAGCAGTTCTTC. The full variable domain, with the rest looked up from reference TRBV5-4 and TRBJ2-1, is ETGVTQSPTHLIKTRGQQVTLRCSSQSGHNTVSWYQQALGQGPQFIFQYYREEENGRGNFPPRFSGLQFPNYSSELNVNALELDDSALYLCASSSSLAGKQFFGPGTRLTVL.

This chain connects TRBV7-9 to TRBJ2-5, with D unclear. The V gene lost 4 bases and the J gene lost 3 bases, with 9 bases spanning the gap. CDR1 SEHNR and CDR2 FQNEAQ come from the germline V gene (reference sequence). The CDR3 sequence is 13 residues long. CDR3 sequence: CASSSGREETQYF. DNA of the CDR3: TGTGCCAGCAGCTCAGGACGGGAAGAGACCCAGTACTTC.

The rearrangement uses TRBV25-1 and TRBJ2-2; no definite D call. Trimming shortened V by 3 bases and J by 6 bases, and 8 bases separated the two germline ends. Germline CDR1 and CDR2: MGHDK and SYGVNS. This CDR3 is 13 amino acids long. The CDR3 reads CASSESTAGELFF. CDR3 nucleotide sequence: TGTGCCAGCAGTGAGTCCACGGCCGGGGAGCTGTTTTTT.

This chain links TRBV6-1 with TRBJ1-5; D not resolved. CDR3 length: 15 residues. The germline V gene encodes CDR1 MNHNS and CDR2 SASEGT. The V end was cut by 2 bases, the J end by 4 bases, with 12 bases between. The CDR3 DNA is TGTGCCAGCAGTGAAATGCGTCACGGAAATCAGCCCCAGCATTTT. Translating it yields CASSEMRHGNQPQHF.

The J gene is TRBJ2-1, the V gene TRBV9; 15 nucleotides agree with TRBD2. This CDR3 contains 14 residues. With V trimmed by 3 bases and J by 12 bases, 4 bases remained unmatched. Looked up from germline, CDR1 is SGDLS and CDR2 is YYNGEE. The CDR3: CASSEGLAGGRQFF. DNA of the CDR3: TGTGCCAGCAGCGAGGGACTAGCGGGAGGACGGCAGTTCTTC. The whole variable domain, remainder taken from reference TRBV9 and TRBJ2-1, is DSGVTQTPKHLITATGQRVTLRCSPRSGDLSVYWYQQSLDQGLQFLIQYYNGEERAKGNILERFSAQQFPDLHSELNLSSLELGDSALYFCASSEGLAGGRQFFGPGTRLTVL.

V usage is TRBV4-1 and J usage is TRBJ1-2; tentative D call: TRBD1 (5 bases). There are 15 residues in the CDR3. CDR1 and CDR2 from the germline V gene are MGHRA and YSYEKL. V lost 0 bases and J lost 5, with 13 bases in between. The CDR3 DNA is TGCGCCAGCAGCCAAGATTTCGAGGGGAGTTATGGCTACACCTTC. Its protein is CASSQDFEGSYGYTF.

This clone was seen once. The V call is TRBV6-5, the J call TRBJ1-1; D is unclear. Between the trimmed V and J ends, which lost 7 bases and 3 bases, there was a span of 12 bases. CDR1 MNHEY and CDR2 SVGAGI come from the germline V gene. The CDR3 is 13 amino acids. The CDR3 here is CASMRLKDTEAFF. In nucleotides, the CDR3 is TGTGCCAGCATGAGGCTGAAGGACACTGAAGCTTTCTTT.

This chain uses TRBV6-4 with TRBJ1-1; a possible D gene is TRBD1 (6 bases). Trimming removed 4 bases from V and 2 bases from J, with 11 bases in between. In germline, CDR1 is MRHNA, CDR2 SNTAGT. CDR3 length: 14 residues. CDR3 nucleotides: TGTGCCAGCAGTGTCTCGACAGGTAACACTGAAGCTTTCTTT. Translation: CASSVSTGNTEAFF.

V is TRBV29-1 and J is TRBJ1-2; TRBD1 agrees at 7 bases. V trimming: 5 bases; J trimming: 6 bases; junction bases outside the gene matches: 6. The CDR3 contains 12 residues. Germline V gene sequence: CDR1 SQVTM, CDR2 ANQGSEA. CDR3: CSVIGTENGYTF. The CDR3 DNA sequence: TGCAGCGTTATTGGGACAGAAAATGGCTACACCTTC.

J is TRBJ1-2 and V is TRBV19, with 8 positions matching TRBD1. Germline trimming cut 10 bases from V and 8 bases from J; bases unmatched to any gene: 9. The germline V gene has CDR1 LNHDA and CDR2 SQIVND (reference sequence). The CDR3 extends over 12 amino acids. The CDR3 coding sequence is TGTGCCACTGACAGGGGATCAGGAGGCTACACCTTC. Translated, it gives CATDRGSGGYTF.

V usage is TRBV3-1 (or the pseudogene TRBV3-2) and J usage is TRBJ2-3; 8 bases fit TRBD1. The germline V gene has CDR1 LGHDT and CDR2 YNNKEL (reference sequence). The junction had 8 bases not matched to a gene; V was cut back by 4 bases and J by 8 bases. CDR3 length equals 14 residues. The DNA for the CDR3 is TGTGCCAGCAGCCCTAACTCAGGGGGCCCTACGCAGTATTTT. Translation gives CASSPNSGGPTQYF.

The chain carries TRBV18 and TRBJ2-7, with 7 bases matching TRBD1. In germline, CDR1 is KGHSH, CDR2 LQKENI. V lost 3 bases, J lost 6 bases, and 8 bases stayed unmatched. The length of the CDR3 is 14 residues. This CDR3 is CASSPQQGKGEQYF. CDR3 DNA sequence: TGTGCCAGCTCACCCCAACAGGGGAAGGGCGAGCAGTACTTC.

J is TRBJ2-2 and V is TRBV4-2, with 8 positions matching TRBD2. The CDR3 covers 16 residues. The junction had 11 bases not matched to a gene; V was cut back by 5 bases and J by 6 bases. Germline V CDR1 and CDR2: LGHNA, YNFKEQ. CDR3 nucleotides: TGTGCCAGCAGCACTCAAGCGGGAGAGGGTCCCGGGGAGCTGTTTTTT. Residues: CASSTQAGEGPGELFF.

The rearrangement links TRBV6-5 to TRBJ1-5; no clear D. The CDR3 runs to 12 residues. With 6 bases removed from V and 7 bases from J, the gap between germline ends came to 10 bases. Germline-derived CDR1 and CDR2 are MNHEY and SVGAGI. The CDR3 region has the DNA TGTGCCAGCAGCGGGATTTCCCAGCCCCAGCATTTT. It codes for CASSGISQPQHF.

This rearrangement joins TRBV27 to TRBJ1-1; no definite D call. The CDR3 runs 14 residues. V shed 6 bases and J shed 1 base, with 12 bases lying between them. Germline CDR1 reads MNHEY; CDR2 reads SMNVEV (reference sequence). CDR3 residues: CASSLGSWNTEAFF. The CDR3 nucleotides read TGTGCCAGCAGCCTCGGCAGTTGGAACACTGAAGCTTTCTTT.

The rearrangement links TRBV2 to TRBJ2-6; 9 nucleotides match TRBD1. The J segment lost 3 bases and the V segment lost 6 bases, leaving 3 bases of the junction unmatched. Germline loops: CDR1 SNHLY, CDR2 FYNNEI. The CDR3 has 15 residues. Written as DNA, the CDR3 is TGTGCCAGCAGCGGACAGGGGAATGGGGCCAACGTCCTGACTTTC. This sequence encodes CASSGQGNGANVLTF.

The V call is TRBV10-3, the J call TRBJ2-7; no clear D gene. Trimming shortened V by 3 bases and J by 4 bases, and 4 bases separated the two germline ends. There are 11 residues in the CDR3. Germline CDR1 ENHRY, CDR2 SYGVKD. Written as DNA, the CDR3 is TGTGCCATCAGTGATTTATACGAGCAGTACTTC. This sequence encodes CAISDLYEQYF.

The chain uses TRBV5-1 and TRBJ1-1, with D perhaps TRBD1 (5 bases). CDR3 length equals 11 residues. Trimming stripped 0 bases from V and 12 bases from J, with 9 bases between. Germline values: CDR1 SGHRS, CDR2 YFSETQ. CDR3 sequence (DNA): TGCGCCAGCAGCTTGGTAGGGGAACCTTTCTTT. Amino acids: CASSLVGEPFF.

The chain has TRBV7-8 and TRBJ2-3; maybe TRBD1 (6 bases). This CDR3 region has 18 residues. Between the trimmed V and J ends, which lost 5 bases and 1 base, there was a span of 22 bases. CDR1 and CDR2 (germline): SGHVS, FQNEAQ. DNA of the CDR3: TGTGCCAGCAGCCTTACCCCTTTCGGGACAAGGGGCACAGATACGCAGTATTTT. It yields the protein CASSLTPFGTRGTDTQYF.

The chain recombines TRBV20-1 with TRBJ1-5; perhaps TRBD1 as D (5 bases). Trimming shortened V by 3 bases and J by 3 bases, and 18 bases separated the two germline ends. This CDR3 comprises 16 residues. Germline V gene lookup returns CDR1 DFQATT and CDR2 SNEGSKA (reference sequence). CDR3 DNA sequence: TGCAGTGCTAGTGGGGGTTGGGGGGGGATCAATCAGCCCCAGCATTTT. Translating gives CSASGGWGGINQPQHF.

The V and J genes are TRBV19 and TRBJ1-5; unclear D gene. V was pared by 4 bases and J by 2 bases, with 6 bases between. Germline V gene lookup returns CDR1 LNHDA and CDR2 SQIVND (reference sequence). The CDR3 runs to 13 residues. This chain's CDR3 is CASSTQRNQPQHF. Written as DNA, the CDR3 is TGTGCCAGTAGTACCCAACGCAATCAGCCCCAGCATTTT. Supplemented by reference TRBV19 and TRBJ1-5, the full variable domain reads DGGITQSPKYLFRKEGQNVTLSCEQNLNHDAMYWYRQDPGQGLRLIYYSQIVNDFQKGDIAEGYSVSREKKESFPLTVTSAQKNPTAFYLCASSTQRNQPQHFGDGTRLSIL.

This chain links TRBV7-2 with TRBJ1-2; possible D gene TRBD1, 5 bases. This CDR3 is 15 amino acids long. Deletions cut 0 bases from V and 7 bases from J, with 15 bases between. CDR1 is SGHTA, CDR2 FQGNSA, per germline. CDR3 residues: CASSLADGRESGYTF. CDR3 coding DNA: TGTGCCAGCAGCTTAGCGGACGGCAGGGAGAGTGGCTACACCTTC. Together with reference TRBV7-2 and TRBJ1-2, the CDR3 gives the full variable domain: GAGVSQSPSNKVTEKGKDVELRCDPISGHTALYWYRQSLGQGLEFLIYFQGNSAPDKSGLPSDRFSAERTGGSVSTLTIQRTQQEDSAVYLCASSLADGRESGYTFGSGTRLTVV.

This sequence joins TRBV7-9 and TRBJ1-6; D is possibly TRBD1 (5 bases). V shed 5 bases and J shed 6 bases, with 14 bases lying between them. CDR3 size: 15 residues. Per germline, CDR1 SEHNR and CDR2 FQNEAQ (reference sequence). The CDR3 region is CASSPETVSNSPLHF. The CDR3 nucleotides are TGTGCCAGCAGCCCCGAGACAGTATCTAATTCACCCCTCCACTTT.

This rearrangement joins TRBV7-6 to TRBJ2-7; 9 bases are a match to TRBD1. The germline V gene encodes CDR1 SGHVS and CDR2 FNYEAQ. CDR3 size: 15 residues. The V segment lost 5 bases and the J segment 3 bases; nucleotides outside the gene matches: 8. The CDR3 region has the DNA TGTGCCAGCAGCAGCTCCGGGACAGGGTTCTACGAGCAGTACTTC. Its protein is CASSSSGTGFYEQYF. The complete variable domain, with remaining parts taken from reference TRBV7-6 and TRBJ2-7, reads GAGVSQSPRYKVTKRGQDVALRCDPISGHVSLYWYRQALGQGPEFLTYFNYEAQQDKSGLPNDRFSAERPEGSISTLTIQRTEQRDSAMYRCASSSSGTGFYEQYFGPGTRLTVT.